The rows below give T cell receptor beta chains drawn from one sample of a study of control samples from healthy donors and cancer patients. Sequencing was performed with immunoSEQ multiplex PCR; in TCRdb, only in-frame clones are kept and a portion is missing. The data contain just under 75,000 clones, 87% of them singletons. Material: blood. The receptor set was obtained from a woman in her forties or fifties in good health. Each CDR3 is given with its conserved first and last residue. The D gene is left open where the match is weak.

>TRBV6-5|.
CASSYSGSRGYTF
>TRBV3-1/TRBV3-2|.
CASSQDSRAHNEQFF
>TRBV19|TRBD1
CASSTGQLLQRQHF
>TRBV6-5|.
CASTVNVGDAYEQYF
>TRBV4-1|TRBD2
CASSRVSGSHEQYF
>TRBV6-5|.
CASSRGGSEAFF
>TRBV28|.
CASSLAGRWGGGNTEAFF
>TRBV3-1/TRBV3-2|TRBD1
CASSRLGTGSGNTIYF
>TRBV5-4|.
CASSSSLVSYGYTF
>TRBV7-3|TRBD1
CASSPNGQDHNEQFF
>TRBV10-3|TRBD1
CAISDRQGGEQYF
>TRBV24-1|.
CATSDFEGGNTGELFF
>TRBV29-1|.
CSVRMTSYNEQFF
>TRBV4-1|TRBD2
CASSQLRLAGSSYNEQFF
>TRBV10-3|.
CAISELVFQETQYF
>TRBV9|TRBD2
CASSPRGSGRALETQYF
>TRBV27|.
CASRYTVSAATQYF
>TRBV18|.
CASSPAQNTEAFF
>TRBV6-5|TRBD1
CASRRTGMKTGELFF
>TRBV28|.
CASSFYPSDEQFF
>TRBV28|TRBD1
CASSLGTGRAFF
>TRBV5-1|.
CASSAGTNRNNEQFF
>TRBV10-3|.
CAISERRDVNQPQHF
>TRBV5-4|.
CASSSGGRDQPQHF
>TRBV5-8|TRBD1
CASSYRGRETQYF
>TRBV28|.
CASSLSDQETQYF
>TRBV18|.
CASSPPGGSTDTQYF
>TRBV7-8|TRBD2
CASSTERLAGVETQYF
>TRBV6-5|TRBD1
CASSSPGQGYGYTF
>TRBV12-5|.
CASGLLMGPTYEQYF
>TRBV30|.
CAWTPLGDTGELFF
>TRBV5-1|.
CASSLTDLNTEAFF
>TRBV28|.
CASRGAPQPQHF
>TRBV20-1|.
CSASNSQQAFF
>TRBV30|.
CAWSAAQLRSGELFF
>TRBV4-1|.
CASSQDTVGFTEAFF
>TRBV28|TRBD2
CASRAPAGGPSHEQFF
>TRBV9|.
CASSSRDSTGQYNEQFF
>TRBV20-1|.
CSARGTGELFF
>TRBV28|.
CASIPAGRRSYGYTF
>TRBV9|.
CASSVAWSSYNEQFF
>TRBV7-9|.
CASSLEQTGANVLTF
>TRBV6-1|.
CASSEPQGGDNSPLHF
>TRBV7-6|.
CASSLQGFGETQYF
>TRBV11-2|TRBD1
CASSLGGTGVGYTF
>TRBV6-1|.
CASSETQGLLLFSPLHF
>TRBV9|.
CASSVTASHEQFF
>TRBV5-1|TRBD2
CASSPVAGAHYEQYF
>TRBV28|.
CASSRDFTDTQYF
>TRBV4-1|.
CASSQGLNGPYNEQFF
>TRBV27|TRBD1
CASSFEAGGYSEQFF
>TRBV30|.
CAWSDGSGYTF
>TRBV7-3|.
CASSLLPTLLSGERSYNEQFF
>TRBV2|.
CASSESGANVLTF
>TRBV10-1|.
CAGRPVRYEQYF
>TRBV7-9|.
CASSPNRGGRDTEAFF
>TRBV25-1|.
CASMKGPNYGYTF